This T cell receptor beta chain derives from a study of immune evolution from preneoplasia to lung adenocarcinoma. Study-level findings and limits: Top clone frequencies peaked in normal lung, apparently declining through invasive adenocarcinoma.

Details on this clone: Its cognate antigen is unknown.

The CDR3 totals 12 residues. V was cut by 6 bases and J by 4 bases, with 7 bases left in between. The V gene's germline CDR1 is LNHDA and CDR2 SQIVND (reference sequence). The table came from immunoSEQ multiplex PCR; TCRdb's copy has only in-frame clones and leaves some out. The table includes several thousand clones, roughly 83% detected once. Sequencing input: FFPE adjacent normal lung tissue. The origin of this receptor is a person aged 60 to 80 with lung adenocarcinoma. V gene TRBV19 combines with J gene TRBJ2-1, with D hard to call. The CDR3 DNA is TGTGCCAGTAGCCGCGTATACAATGAGCAGTTCTTC. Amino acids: CASSRVYNEQFF. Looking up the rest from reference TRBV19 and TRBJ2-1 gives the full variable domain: DGGITQSPKYLFRKEGQNVTLSCEQNLNHDAMYWYRQDPGQGLRLIYYSQIVNDFQKGDIAEGYSVSREKKESFPLTVTSAQKNPTAFYLCASSRVYNEQFFGPGTRLTVL.